This passage covers 32 T cell receptor beta chains from one sample sequenced in a study of blood T cell repertoires in COVID-19 (dated by TCRdb to about 2020). The method was the immunoSEQ multiplex PCR assay. Not all clones reach the TCRdb copy of this immuneACCESS table, which keeps in-frame sequences only. Checked studies attribute under half of the gap to unresolved V genes and leave the rest unexplained. The sample table records some 170,000 clones; 75% to 80% of these occur just once. The ten biggest clones cover approximately 27% of the sample. The sample consisted of peripheral blood. All receptors come from a woman in her 70s with acute or convalescent COVID-19.

The V gene is TRBV5-4, the J gene TRBJ1-3, with D possibly matching TRBD1 (5 bases). The CDR3 contains 14 residues. Germline V gene data show CDR1 as SGHNT and CDR2 as YYREEE (reference sequence). Trimming stripped 2 bases from V and 6 bases from J, with 12 bases between. The CDR3 DNA is TGTGCCAGCAGCTTTTCGGGGGAGGCAAACACCATATATTTT. Its translation: CASSFSGEANTIYF. Complete variable domain (other parts from reference TRBV5-4 and TRBJ1-3): ETGVTQSPTHLIKTRGQQVTLRCSSQSGHNTVSWYQQALGQGPQFIFQYYREEENGRGNFPPRFSGLQFPNYSSELNVNALELDDSALYLCASSFSGEANTIYFGEGSWLTVV.

This clone was picked up a small number of times. The CDR3 here is CASSQDLVLAGSSGANVLTF. The CDR3 DNA reads as TGTGCCAGCAGCCAAGATTTAGTCCTAGCGGGGAGCTCTGGGGCCAACGTCCTGACTTTC. The chain is built from TRBV4-2 and TRBJ2-6, with 9 nucleotides matching TRBD2. The CDR3 totals 20 residues. V gave up 0 bases and J gave up 0 bases; unmatched junction bases: 9. Germline loops: CDR1 LGHNA, CDR2 YNFKEQ.

A word on this clone: Other DNA variants within this sample encode the same CDR3. The gene calls are TRBV2 and TRBJ2-2; 8 nucleotides agree with TRBD1. The CDR3 covers 15 residues. V was pared by 4 bases and J by 0 bases, with 1 base of the junction left unmatched. Germline V gene sequence: CDR1 SNHLY, CDR2 FYNNEI. CDR3 amino acids: CASSAQGANTGELFF. CDR3 bases: TGTGCCAGCAGTGCACAGGGGGCGAACACCGGGGAGCTGTTTTTT.

This chain connects TRBV2 to TRBJ2-2, with a possible D match to TRBD1 (5 bases). The CDR3 is 15 amino acids. Germline V gene data show CDR1 as SNHLY and CDR2 as FYNNEI. The V end was cut by 5 bases, the J end by 0 bases, with 10 bases between. The CDR3 is CASSPDRTNTGELFF. The CDR3 nucleotides read TGTGCCAGCAGTCCCGACAGAACGAACACCGGGGAGCTGTTTTTT.

The rearrangement links TRBV7-6 to TRBJ2-1; a weak D match, TRBD2 (6 bases). V was shortened by 3 bases and J by 0 bases, with 15 bases between the two germline ends. The CDR3 is 17 residues long. Germline V gives CDR1 SGHVS, CDR2 FNYEAQ. CDR3 in amino acids: CASSFVMAGSSYNEQFF. CDR3 DNA sequence: TGTGCCAGCAGCTTTGTTATGGCCGGGAGCTCCTACAATGAGCAGTTCTTC.

V gene TRBV29-1 combines with J gene TRBJ1-3, with a possible D match to TRBD1 (6 bases). Per the germline V gene, CDR1 is SQVTM and CDR2 is ANQGSEA. Trimming left V 7 bases short and J 3 bases short, with 16 bases between. The CDR3 length is 14 residues. DNA for the CDR3: TGCAGCGGGACGACAGGTACGAATGGAAACACCATATATTTT. Amino acids: CSGTTGTNGNTIYF.

V usage is TRBV6-6 and J usage is TRBJ2-3; no firm D call. The CDR3 is 14 amino acids. Germline V gene data show CDR1 as MNHNY and CDR2 as SVGAGI (reference sequence). The germline V and J ends were trimmed by 6 bases and 4 bases, with 14 bases remaining between them. The CDR3 reads CASSPSVRSDTQYF. In nucleotides, the CDR3 is TGTGCCAGCAGCCCGAGCGTTAGGTCAGATACGCAGTATTTT.

The chain recombines TRBV2 with TRBJ2-3; 10 bases are shared with TRBD2. J gave up 2 bases and V 5 bases, and 4 bases lay outside the gene matches. The CDR3 sequence is 15 residues long. CDR1 and CDR2 from the germline V gene are SNHLY and FYNNEI. CDR3 nucleotides: TGTGCCAGCAGTTTACTAGCGGGATACACAGATACGCAGTATTTT. Its translation is CASSLLAGYTDTQYF. The whole variable domain, remainder taken from reference TRBV2 and TRBJ2-3, is EPEVTQTPSHQVTQMGQEVILRCVPISNHLYFYWYRQILGQKVEFLVSFYNNEISEKSEIFDDQFSVERPDGSNFTLKIRSTKLEDSAMYFCASSLLAGYTDTQYFGPGTRLTVL.

The chain is built from TRBV29-1 and TRBJ1-2, with D possibly being TRBD1 (6 bases). The germline CDR1 and CDR2 sequences are SQVTM and ANQGSEA. The CDR3 has 15 amino acids. V lost 5 bases, J lost 7 bases, and 23 bases lay in between. The CDR3 reads CSVNEFNRGAGGYTF. The CDR3, as DNA: TGCAGCGTTAACGAATTCAACCGGGGGGCGGGTGGCTACACCTTC.

The V gene is TRBV7-9, the J gene TRBJ2-1; D unresolved. Germline V CDR1 and CDR2: SEHNR, FQNEAQ (reference sequence). The CDR3 is 16 residues long. V dropped 5 bases and J dropped 3 bases, with 17 bases sitting between them. The CDR3: CASSPDLGVYYNEQFF. CDR3 DNA sequence: TGTGCCAGCAGCCCCGATCTAGGCGTGTACTACAATGAGCAGTTCTTC.

The chain recombines TRBV11-2 with TRBJ1-6; maybe TRBD1 (5 bases). The ends were cut back, 5 bases at V and 9 bases at J, with 17 bases in the middle. The germline V gene has CDR1 SGHAT and CDR2 FQNNGV. The CDR3 contains 15 residues. This chain's CDR3 is CASSQAHGGGSPLHF. DNA of the CDR3: TGTGCCAGCAGCCAGGCGCATGGGGGAGGTTCACCCCTCCACTTT.

This chain connects TRBV7-2 to TRBJ2-5; the match to TRBD2 covers 9 bases. V trimming: 2 bases; J trimming: 5 bases; junction bases outside the gene matches: 6. The germline CDR1 and CDR2 sequences are SGHTA and FQGNSA. This CDR3 comprises 15 residues. DNA of the CDR3: TGTGCCAGCAGCTTAAATGCGGGAGGGGGGGAGACCCAGTACTTC. Translating it yields CASSLNAGGGETQYF.

The rearrangement links TRBV3-1 (or the pseudogene TRBV3-2) to TRBJ2-3, with D uncertain. V gave up 1 base and J gave up 0 bases, with 5 bases separating them. Germline V lookup: CDR1 LGHDT, CDR2 YNNKEL (reference sequence). This CDR3 spans 14 amino acids. The CDR3 DNA reads as TGTGCCAGCAGCCAAGGTATCAGCACAGATACGCAGTATTTT. Translated, it gives CASSQGISTDTQYF.

J is TRBJ1-2 and V is TRBV24-1; 9 bases match TRBD1. The germline V gene encodes CDR1 KGHDR and CDR2 SFDVKD. This CDR3 comprises 14 residues. Losses at the gene ends were 4 bases for V and 3 bases for J; bases not matched to a gene: 2. The DNA for the CDR3 is TGTGCCACCAGTGAGCGGGACAGGGACTATGGCTACACCTTC. It translates to CATSERDRDYGYTF.

This sequence joins TRBV2 and TRBJ1-1; D uncertain. Trimming took 2 bases from V and 0 from J, leaving 4 bases between them. CDR3 length: 13 amino acids. The germline V gene encodes CDR1 SNHLY and CDR2 FYNNEI. DNA of the CDR3: TGTGCCAGCAGTGAACGGGTGAACACTGAAGCTTTCTTT. Its translation is CASSERVNTEAFF. Drawing the rest from reference TRBV2 and TRBJ1-1, the complete variable domain is EPEVTQTPSHQVTQMGQEVILRCVPISNHLYFYWYRQILGQKVEFLVSFYNNEISEKSEIFDDQFSVERPDGSNFTLKIRSTKLEDSAMYFCASSERVNTEAFFGQGTRLTVV.

This clone was counted once. The rearrangement links TRBV4-1 to TRBJ2-1; 10 nucleotides match TRBD2. V was clipped by 6 bases and J by 5 bases; unmatched bases: 7. The CDR3 contains 15 residues. CDR1 MGHRA and CDR2 YSYEKL come from the germline V gene. In DNA, the CDR3 is TGCGCCAGCAGACTGACTAGCGGGCGGGACAATGAGCAGTTCTTC. Residues: CASRLTSGRDNEQFF.

The V call is TRBV5-4, the J call TRBJ1-2, with D hard to call. V gave up 4 bases and J gave up 0 bases, with 10 bases separating them. Germline V gene lookup returns CDR1 SGHNT and CDR2 YYREEE (reference sequence). The CDR3 has 14 residues. Written as DNA, the CDR3 is TGTGCCAGCAGCCCCAACAGAGCTAACTATGGCTACACCTTC. The encoded protein is CASSPNRANYGYTF. The full variable domain, completed using reference TRBV5-4 and TRBJ1-2, is ETGVTQSPTHLIKTRGQQVTLRCSSQSGHNTVSWYQQALGQGPQFIFQYYREEENGRGNFPPRFSGLQFPNYSSELNVNALELDDSALYLCASSPNRANYGYTFGSGTRLTVV.

This clone has more than one count but fewer than ten. The chain has TRBV19 and TRBJ1-4; maybe TRBD1 (6 bases). Looked up from germline, CDR1 is LNHDA and CDR2 is SQIVND (reference sequence). V shed 6 bases and J shed 8 bases, with 19 bases lying between them. The CDR3 covers 15 residues. Written as DNA, the CDR3 is TGTGCCAGTAGCATACAGGGCGGTCGATACGAAAAACTGTTTTTT. The encoded protein is CASSIQGGRYEKLFF.

The chain uses TRBV5-4 and TRBJ2-7, with 7 positions matching TRBD1. Germline loops: CDR1 SGHNT, CDR2 YYREEE (reference sequence). The CDR3 loop spans 14 amino acids. Trimming cost V 2 bases and J 9 bases; bases outside gene matches: 11. CDR3 nucleotide sequence: TGTGCCAGCAGCTTACAGGGACAGCCAGTAGCGCAGTACTTC. Translated: CASSLQGQPVAQYF.

The rearrangement uses TRBV2 and TRBJ1-4; unclear D gene. The CDR3 is 16 amino acids. V dropped 2 bases and J dropped 7 bases, with 17 bases sitting between them. Per germline, CDR1 SNHLY and CDR2 FYNNEI. The CDR3: CASSERPPQGGEKLFF. The DNA of the CDR3 is TGTGCCAGCAGTGAAAGGCCTCCCCAAGGAGGTGAAAAACTGTTTTTT.

The table lists this clone with a few counts. The rearrangement uses TRBV15 and TRBJ1-4, with TRBD1 identical over 9 bases. V dropped 2 bases and J dropped 8; count of bases not matched to a gene: 6. The CDR3 loop spans 15 amino acids. The germline V gene encodes CDR1 LNHNV and CDR2 YYDKDF (reference sequence). The CDR3 nucleotides read TGTGCCACCAGCAGACGCCGGGACAGGGCCGAAAAACTGTTTTTT. Translating gives CATSRRRDRAEKLFF.

The chain is built from TRBV12-3 or TRBV12-4 and TRBJ2-7; no clear D gene. V gave up 3 bases and J gave up 3 bases, with 9 bases separating them. The CDR3 is 13 residues long. DNA for the CDR3: TGTGCCAGCAGTTTTTCAACTGGCTACGAGCAGTACTTC. It translates to CASSFSTGYEQYF.

This clone was counted once. The V call is TRBV3-1 (or the pseudogene TRBV3-2), the J call TRBJ2-7; TRBD2 matches at 11 bases. The germline V gene encodes CDR1 LGHDT and CDR2 YNNKEL (reference sequence). The V gene end was trimmed by 2 bases and the J gene end by 6 bases; junction bases not matched to a gene: 6. The CDR3 is made up of 15 amino acids. CDR3 region: CASSQMTSGIGEQYF. The CDR3 nucleotides read TGTGCCAGCAGCCAAATGACTAGCGGGATAGGCGAGCAGTACTTC.

V is TRBV6-6 and J is TRBJ1-2, with D unclear. Germline V gene lookup returns CDR1 MNHNY and CDR2 SVGAGI (reference sequence). Trimming removed 7 bases at V and 7 bases at J, with 13 bases between. The CDR3 sequence is 12 residues long. In nucleotides, the CDR3 is TGTGCCAGCACCACCGGACTAGCTGGCTACACCTTC. This sequence encodes CASTTGLAGYTF.

The CDR3 is CASTTGRDKNEQFF. Written as DNA, the CDR3 is TGCGCCAGCACGACAGGCCGGGACAAAAATGAGCAGTTCTTC. The chain combines TRBV10-2 with TRBJ2-1; D may be TRBD1 (6 bases). Trimming took off 7 bases at V and 7 bases at J, with 17 bases between the two ends. The CDR3 is 14 amino acids. Germline V gene sequence: CDR1 WSHSY, CDR2 SAAADI.

This chain connects TRBV11-3 to TRBJ1-5; D unresolved. This CDR3 has 13 residues. V was pared by 5 bases and J by 11 bases, with 16 bases between. Germline CDR1 SGHNT, CDR2 YENEEA. CDR3 amino acids: CASSPSKNSTQHF. The CDR3 region has the DNA TGTGCCAGCAGCCCCTCTAAGAATTCGACCCAGCATTTT.

This chain connects TRBV27 to TRBJ2-4; 7 bases agree with TRBD2. The CDR3 totals 18 residues. Looked up from germline, CDR1 is MNHEY and CDR2 is SMNVEV (reference sequence). The V segment lost 3 bases and the J segment 4 bases; nucleotides outside the gene matches: 15. The CDR3 reads CASSFLDPGRVGKNIQYF. Here the CDR3 DNA reads TGTGCCAGCAGTTTCCTCGACCCGGGGAGGGTCGGTAAAAACATTCAGTACTTC.

This sequence joins TRBV18 and TRBJ2-7; 10 bases fit TRBD1. Germline-derived CDR1 and CDR2 are KGHSH and LQKENI. The CDR3 has 14 residues. V lost 6 bases and J lost 12; bases outside the gene matches: 14. The DNA for the CDR3 is TGTGCCAGCTCCCGGGACAGGGGTGTCACCGGTTCGTACTTC. Translation gives CASSRDRGVTGSYF.

The V gene is TRBV27, the J gene TRBJ2-5, with 9 bases aligning to TRBD1. Unmatched junction bases numbered 5, after V lost 8 bases and J lost 4 bases. Germline V gene lookup returns CDR1 MNHEY and CDR2 SMNVEV (reference sequence). This CDR3 spans 13 amino acids. This CDR3 is CASAHRGRETQYF. The CDR3 coding sequence is TGTGCCAGCGCGCACAGGGGGCGAGAGACCCAGTACTTC.

The CDR3 sequence is CASSVARDRVDYGYTF. The DNA for the CDR3 is TGTGCCAGCAGCGTAGCTCGGGACAGGGTGGACTATGGCTACACCTTC. The rearrangement links TRBV9 to TRBJ1-2, with 9 nucleotides matching TRBD1. Germline V gives CDR1 SGDLS, CDR2 YYNGEE. The trim removed 0 bases at V and 3 bases at J, leaving 6 bases unmatched. The CDR3 is 16 amino acids.

The chain recombines TRBV6-5 with TRBJ2-1; 7 bases fit TRBD2. In germline, CDR1 is MNHEY, CDR2 SVGAGI. V lost 8 bases to trimming and J lost 9 bases; unmatched junction nucleotides: 16. The CDR3 contains 15 residues. The CDR3 sequence: CASGVTEILASEQFF. CDR3 nucleotide sequence: TGTGCCAGCGGAGTCACAGAAATACTAGCGAGTGAGCAGTTCTTC.

This clone appeared many times. The genes are TRBV7-6 and TRBJ2-7, with TRBD1 matching 9 bases. The CDR3 length is 14 residues. Unmatched junction bases numbered 6, after V lost 3 bases and J lost 6 bases. CDR1 SGHVS and CDR2 FNYEAQ come from the germline V gene. CDR3 nucleotides: TGTGCCAGCAGCTTCTTGGGGACAGGGTGCGAGCAGTACTTC. As protein: CASSFLGTGCEQYF.